This entry lists 24 T cell receptor beta chains sequenced from one sample in a study of blood T cell repertoires in COVID-19. Method: immunoSEQ multiplex PCR; TCRdb's copy keeps in-frame clones and lacks some. The table includes approximately 190,000 clones, 82% detected once. Sequenced: PBMCs or T cells enriched from blood (not recorded which). These TCRs come from a woman between 55 and 75 years old with acute COVID-19.

V and J are TRBV7-7 and TRBJ2-7; 8 bases map to TRBD2. CDR1 and CDR2 (germline): SSHAT, FNYEAQ (reference sequence). CDR3 length: 15 residues. V was clipped by 2 bases and J by 3 bases; unmatched bases: 6. CDR3 nucleotide sequence: TGTGCCAGCAGCTTAAGGAGCGGGAGACTCTACGAGCAGTACTTC. Residues: CASSLRSGRLYEQYF.

This CDR3 reads CASSGGTASYGYTF. The CDR3 region has the DNA TGTGCCAGCAGTGGGGGGACAGCCTCCTATGGCTACACCTTC. V gene TRBV27 combines with J gene TRBJ1-2; 7 bases are shared with TRBD1. The CDR3 contains 14 residues. Germline-derived CDR1 and CDR2 are MNHEY and SMNVEV (reference sequence). The V gene end was trimmed by 5 bases and the J gene end by 4 bases; junction bases not matched to a gene: 7.

The CDR3 sequence is CATSRGDRRKDTQYF. CDR3 nucleotides: TGTGCCACCAGCCGGGGGGACCGAAGAAAAGATACGCAGTATTTT. The J gene is TRBJ2-3, the V gene TRBV15; 7 positions match TRBD2. Germline V gene data show CDR1 as LNHNV and CDR2 as YYDKDF (reference sequence). The J segment lost 5 bases and the V segment lost 5 bases, leaving 10 bases of the junction unmatched. The length of the CDR3 is 15 residues.

The chain recombines TRBV18 with TRBJ2-1; TRBD1 is a possible D gene (5 bases). Germline V gene lookup returns CDR1 KGHSH and CDR2 LQKENI. Between the trimmed V and J ends, which lost 3 bases and 9 bases, there was a span of 12 bases. This CDR3 is 13 amino acids long. CDR3 nucleotide sequence: TGTGCCAGCTCACCGATTCAGGGCGGTGAGCAGTTCTTC. Protein sequence: CASSPIQGGEQFF.

This chain uses TRBV29-1 with TRBJ2-1; perhaps TRBD1 as D (6 bases). The CDR3 is 14 amino acids. V dropped 5 bases and J dropped 2 bases, with 13 bases sitting between them. Germline-derived CDR1 and CDR2 are SQVTM and ANQGSEA. CDR3 amino acids: CSVLDGTTYNEQFF. The CDR3 DNA reads TGCAGCGTTTTAGATGGGACAACCTACAATGAGCAGTTCTTC.

V gene TRBV18 combines with J gene TRBJ2-1; TRBD1 aligns across 9 bases. CDR1 and CDR2 (germline): KGHSH, LQKENI. Trimming took 4 bases from V and 8 from J; bases not matched to a gene: 6. This CDR3 region has 14 residues. This CDR3 is CASSQLQGADEQFF. The CDR3 nucleotides read TGTGCCAGCTCACAATTACAGGGGGCGGATGAGCAGTTCTTC.

The V and J genes are TRBV5-1 and TRBJ1-2, with TRBD1 identical over 9 bases. The J segment lost 6 bases and the V segment lost 5 bases, leaving 17 bases of the junction unmatched. Germline CDR1 and CDR2: SGHRS and YFSETQ. The CDR3 runs to 17 residues. CDR3 nucleotide sequence: TGCGCCAGCAGACGAACCGGGACAGGGAGAACTTTCGATGGCTACACCTTC. This translates into CASRRTGTGRTFDGYTF.

This clone was recorded a few times. V usage is TRBV24-1 and J usage is TRBJ2-5; 12 bases align to TRBD2. Germline V gives CDR1 KGHDR, CDR2 SFDVKD. Trimming cost V 4 bases and J 3 bases; bases outside gene matches: 11. CDR3 length: 18 residues. CDR3 coding DNA: TGTGCCACCAGTGACTCCCCCTCCAGACTAGCGGGGGAAGAGACCCAGTACTTC. Its translation: CATSDSPSRLAGEETQYF.

This chain connects TRBV6-5 to TRBJ2-3, with TRBD2 matching 12 bases. The V and J ends lost 11 bases and 6 bases, in that order; junction bases with no gene match: 9. Germline CDR1 MNHEY, CDR2 SVGAGI. CDR3 size: 14 residues. CDR3 bases: TGTGCCGGCCTAGCGGGGGGGCCAGGGGATACGCAGTATTTT. It translates to CAGLAGGPGDTQYF.

This clone was picked up a small number of times. The DNA of the CDR3 is TGTGCCAGCAGTCTCTCTAGGACAGATGGAGACACCGGGGAGCTGTTTTTT. It translates to CASSLSRTDGDTGELFF. This chain uses TRBV25-1 with TRBJ2-2, with D tentatively TRBD1 (6 bases). V was cut by 5 bases and J by 3 bases, with 19 bases left in between. CDR3 length: 17 amino acids. CDR1 is MGHDK, CDR2 SYGVNS, per germline.

The CDR3 loop reads CASSASGGAETQYF. In nucleotides, the CDR3 is TGTGCCAGCAGCGCTAGCGGGGGGGCGGAGACCCAGTACTTC. This chain uses TRBV7-2 with TRBJ2-5; 12 bases match TRBD2. This CDR3 is built from 14 residues. Looked up from germline, CDR1 is SGHTA and CDR2 is FQGNSA. The trim removed 5 bases at V and 5 bases at J, leaving 3 bases unmatched.

This clone was found a few times. V is TRBV7-6 and J is TRBJ2-7; D call uncertain. Looked up from germline, CDR1 is SGHVS and CDR2 is FNYEAQ. Trimming pared 5 bases from V and 6 bases from J, leaving 14 bases between. The CDR3 is made up of 13 amino acids. The CDR3 DNA reads as TGTGCCAGCAGCCCGGGTGGCTGGGTCGAGCAGTACGTC. This translates into CASSPGGWVEQYV.

The V and J genes are TRBV7-2 and TRBJ2-1; TRBD2 agrees at 9 bases. Germline trimming cut 1 base from V and 3 bases from J; bases unmatched to any gene: 4. This CDR3 has 16 amino acids. Germline V gives CDR1 SGHTA, CDR2 FQGNSA. CDR3 loop: CASSLVGSGGYNEQFF. CDR3 in DNA: TGTGCCAGCAGCTTAGTCGGTAGCGGGGGCTACAATGAGCAGTTCTTC.

The chain uses TRBV5-4 and TRBJ2-3; 7 nucleotides line up with TRBD2. The CDR3 is 14 amino acids. The V and J ends lost 4 bases and 0 bases, in that order; junction bases with no gene match: 2. CDR1 and CDR2 (germline): SGHNT, YYREEE (reference sequence). CDR3 sequence: CASSQRGSTDTQYF. For the CDR3, the DNA is TGTGCCAGCAGCCAGCGGGGTAGCACAGATACGCAGTATTTT.

The genes are TRBV28 and TRBJ1-4; D is unresolved. CDR1 and CDR2 (germline): MDHEN, SYDVKM. The CDR3 covers 13 residues. V dropped 5 bases and J dropped 5 bases, with 9 bases sitting between them. Here the CDR3 reads CASSLRVNEKLFF. The CDR3 nucleotides are TGTGCCAGCAGTCTTCGCGTGAATGAAAAACTGTTTTTT. Variable domain in full (rest from reference TRBV28 and TRBJ1-4): DVKVTQSSRYLVKRTGEKVFLECVQDMDHENMFWYRQDPGLGLRLIYFSYDVKMKEKGDIPEGYSVSREKKERFSLILESASTNQTSMYLCASSLRVNEKLFFGSGTQLSVL.

This chain uses TRBV28 with TRBJ1-1, with D perhaps TRBD1 (6 bases). The CDR3 is 18 residues long. From germline, CDR1 is MDHEN and CDR2 SYDVKM. V was trimmed by 5 bases and J by 5 bases, leaving 27 bases between them. CDR3 sequence: CASSPAWQGRRMATEAFF. DNA of the CDR3: TGTGCCAGCAGTCCCGCCTGGCAGGGGCGTAGAATGGCAACTGAAGCTTTCTTT.

In its sample, this clone was seen a few times. The chain has TRBV5-8 and TRBJ2-3; 8 bases are a match to TRBD1. This CDR3 has 16 amino acids. V dropped 3 bases and J dropped 4; count of bases not matched to a gene: 10. Germline CDR1 and CDR2: SGHTS and YDEGEE. The CDR3 DNA sequence: TGTGCCAGCAGCTCCCGGACAGGGTATTCGGCAGATACGCAGTATTTT. As protein: CASSSRTGYSADTQYF. The full variable domain, completed using reference TRBV5-8 and TRBJ2-3, is EAGVTQSPTHLIKTRGQQATLRCSPISGHTSVYWYQQALGLGLQFLLWYDEGEERNRGNFPPRFSGRQFPNYSSELNVNALELEDSALYLCASSSRTGYSADTQYFGPGTRLTVL.

The chain couples TRBV18 to TRBJ2-7; the D gene is possibly TRBD1 (5 bases). Trimming cost V 6 bases and J 0 bases, with 9 bases left between them. CDR1 and CDR2 (germline): KGHSH, LQKENI. This CDR3 contains 13 residues. CDR3 coding DNA: TGTGCCAGCTCCGAAGACAGCTCCTACGAGCAGTACGTC. Translation: CASSEDSSYEQYV.

V gene TRBV27 combines with J gene TRBJ2-7; TRBD1 is a possible D gene (6 bases). Deletions cut 3 bases from V and 6 bases from J, with 12 bases between. Germline values: CDR1 MNHEY, CDR2 SMNVEV (reference sequence). The CDR3 totals 13 residues. CDR3 loop: CASSFSPGAEQYV. CDR3 nucleotide sequence: TGTGCCAGCAGTTTTTCGCCAGGGGCCGAGCAGTACGTC.

V gene TRBV7-2 combines with J gene TRBJ1-3; D remains ambiguous. Per the germline V gene, CDR1 is SGHTA and CDR2 is FQGNSA. Trimming took 4 bases from V and 0 from J, leaving 7 bases between them. The CDR3 consists of 14 residues. The CDR3 nucleotides are TGTGCCAGCAGCTCGAGTAACTCTGGAAACACCATATATTTT. Its protein product is CASSSSNSGNTIYF. The complete variable domain, with remaining parts taken from reference TRBV7-2 and TRBJ1-3, reads GAGVSQSPSNKVTEKGKDVELRCDPISGHTALYWYRQSLGQGLEFLIYFQGNSAPDKSGLPSDRFSAERTGGSVSTLTIQRTQQEDSAVYLCASSSSNSGNTIYFGEGSWLTVV.

The chain has TRBV11-2 and TRBJ2-1; the match to TRBD1 covers 7 bases. V dropped 1 base and J dropped 7; count of bases not matched to a gene: 10. Germline CDR1 and CDR2: SGHAT and FQNNGV. CDR3 length: 16 amino acids. The CDR3 sequence is CASSLGKGAIRNEQFF. The CDR3 DNA follows: TGTGCCAGCAGCTTAGGTAAGGGGGCAATCAGAAATGAGCAGTTCTTC.

V gene TRBV5-6 combines with J gene TRBJ2-7; D possibly corresponds to TRBD2 (6 bases). CDR1 is SGHDT and CDR2 is YYEEEE in the germline V gene. The CDR3 has 16 residues. V was trimmed by 2 bases and J by 3 bases, leaving 18 bases between them. CDR3 sequence: CASSFLREYFFYEQYF. Here the CDR3 DNA reads TGTGCCAGCAGCTTCCTACGGGAGTACTTTTTCTACGAGCAGTACTTC.

This clone was counted only a few times. The V call is TRBV20-1, the J call TRBJ2-1, with D uncertain. Trimming stripped 0 bases from V and 8 bases from J, with 5 bases between. The germline CDR1 and CDR2 sequences are DFQATT and SNEGSKA (reference sequence). This CDR3 contains 11 residues. For the CDR3, the DNA is TGCAGTGCTAGAGATAACTATGAGCAGTTCTTC. Its protein is CSARDNYEQFF.

This chain connects TRBV7-7 to TRBJ2-2, with a weak D call TRBD2 (6 bases). The V gene's germline CDR1 is SSHAT and CDR2 FNYEAQ (reference sequence). The V end lost 5 bases, the J end lost 4 bases, and 17 bases lay between the germline ends. The CDR3 is 16 amino acids. CDR3 protein: CASSPIGGLGTGELFF. In DNA, the CDR3 is TGTGCCAGCAGCCCCATCGGGGGACTGGGCACCGGGGAGCTGTTTTTT.